The 11 T cell receptor beta chains given below trace back to one sample, sequenced in a study of cytomegalovirus exposure and HLA in healthy donors. TCRdb keeps only in-frame clones here, not all; method: immunoSEQ multiplex PCR. The sample has about 130,000 clones, approximately 94% seen once. The source material was PBMCs. Receptors originate from a woman younger than 35 in good health and CMV-seronegative.

This clone was detected only once. The gene calls are TRBV30 and TRBJ2-1; 11 bases agree with TRBD2. This CDR3 region has 14 residues. Looked up from germline, CDR1 is GTSNPN and CDR2 is SVGIG (reference sequence). The trim removed 5 bases at V and 10 bases at J, leaving 10 bases unmatched. The CDR3 DNA reads TGTGCCTGGGGTAAAACTAGCGGGAGAGTCGAGCAGTTCTTC. This translates into CAWGKTSGRVEQFF.

The V call is TRBV7-2, the J call TRBJ2-3, with TRBD2 matching 9 bases. The CDR3 extends over 15 amino acids. Germline CDR1 and CDR2: SGHTA and FQGNSA. With 8 bases clipped from V and 4 bases from J, the junction kept 10 bases outside the gene matches. DNA of the CDR3: TGTGCCAGCTCTAAGGTAGCGGGGGTTCCAGATACGCAGTATTTT. It specifies CASSKVAGVPDTQYF.

The count of this clone is one. The CDR3 DNA sequence: TGTGCCAGCTCACCGTCCTCAAGACAGGGGGATGAAAAACTGTTTTTT. Protein sequence: CASSPSSRQGDEKLFF. The J gene is TRBJ1-4, the V gene TRBV18; the match to TRBD1 covers 9 bases. Trimming cost V 3 bases and J 6 bases; bases outside gene matches: 8. Germline-derived CDR1 and CDR2 are KGHSH and LQKENI. The CDR3 consists of 16 residues.

This chain uses TRBV7-9 with TRBJ2-7, with D possibly being TRBD1 (6 bases). V gave up 1 base and J gave up 9 bases, with 10 bases separating them. The germline V gene encodes CDR1 SEHNR and CDR2 FQNEAQ (reference sequence). This CDR3 region has 12 residues. CDR3 bases: TGTGCCAGCAGCTTAGACAGGGTAGGGCAGTACTTC. Protein sequence: CASSLDRVGQYF.

J is TRBJ1-1 and V is TRBV19; weak D call: TRBD1 (5 bases). The CDR3 consists of 16 residues. Germline lookup yields CDR1 LNHDA and CDR2 SQIVND (reference sequence). Trimming removed 5 bases at V and 6 bases at J, with 22 bases between. DNA for the CDR3: TGTGCCAGTAGTCCTTGGGGGTCAGGGAGGGAGGCTGAAGCTTTCTTT. This translates into CASSPWGSGREAEAFF.

The rearrangement joins TRBV9 to TRBJ2-7, with TRBD2 identical over 7 bases. Losses at the gene ends were 0 bases for V and 6 bases for J; bases not matched to a gene: 12. Germline values: CDR1 SGDLS, CDR2 YYNGEE. The CDR3 spans 16 residues. CDR3 protein: CASSVGMASGITEQYF. The CDR3 DNA is TGTGCCAGCAGCGTAGGAATGGCCAGCGGGATAACCGAGCAGTACTTC.

The chain has TRBV6-1 and TRBJ2-2, with 7 bases aligning to TRBD2. Germline lookup yields CDR1 MNHNS and CDR2 SASEGT. After removal of 3 bases from V and 8 bases from J, the junction contained 9 bases not matched to a gene. The CDR3 runs to 15 residues. CDR3 loop: CASSDYGLELGELFF. For the CDR3, the DNA is TGTGCCAGCAGTGACTATGGACTAGAGTTGGGGGAGCTGTTTTTT.

This chain links TRBV6-1 with TRBJ2-1; 7 nucleotides line up with TRBD1. Germline V gene sequence: CDR1 MNHNS, CDR2 SASEGT. Germline trimming cut 8 bases from V and 2 bases from J; bases unmatched to any gene: 0. CDR3 length: 12 amino acids. DNA for the CDR3: TGTGCCAGCGGGACAGCCTACAATGAGCAGTTCTTC. Protein sequence: CASGTAYNEQFF.

The table lists this clone with a few counts. CDR3 region: CASSSPRRPNQPQHF. CDR3 bases: TGTGCCAGCAGTTCCCCGAGGCGGCCAAATCAGCCCCAGCATTTT. The gene calls are TRBV28 and TRBJ1-5, with D uncertain. Germline V CDR1 and CDR2: MDHEN, SYDVKM. The CDR3 contains 15 residues. The V end lost 4 bases, the J end lost 4 bases, and 14 bases lay between the germline ends.

The chain is built from TRBV30 and TRBJ2-6; TRBD1 is a possible D gene (6 bases). The germline V and J ends were trimmed by 4 bases and 2 bases, with 21 bases remaining between them. The CDR3 is 18 amino acids. Germline-derived CDR1 and CDR2 are GTSNPN and SVGIG (reference sequence). CDR3 nucleotides: TGTGCCTGGACCCGTTCACTGGGGGCGCGACCTGGGGCCAACGTCCTGACTTTC. The encoded protein is CAWTRSLGARPGANVLTF.

V gene TRBV11-2 combines with J gene TRBJ1-1, with D tentatively TRBD1 (5 bases). The CDR3 has 14 amino acids. V lost 2 bases, J lost 7 bases, and 14 bases lay in between. CDR1 SGHAT and CDR2 FQNNGV come from the germline V gene. DNA of the CDR3: TGTGCCAGCAGCTTATGGGGGGAGTCAGGTGAAGCTTTCTTT. It codes for CASSLWGESGEAFF.